This T cell receptor beta chain was found in a study of cytomegalovirus exposure and HLA in healthy donors (dated by TCRdb to about 2017). In terms of the full investigation: An earlier analysis of 550 to 700 of the donors reported approximately 290 Gb of sequence data and more than 90 million unique TCR beta sequences from about 180 million T cells. An early release covering roughly 600 HLA-typed donors comprised approximately 300 gigabases of sequencing data and some 79 million unique TCR sequences. Among the roughly 400 genotyped donors, 75% to 90% belonged to the genetic ancestry cluster associated with self-reported Caucasian donors. The study was designed to test whether signatures of past pathogen exposure could be identified by cataloging public T cell receptors. The study used immunosequencing to profile the T cell repertoires of 666 subjects and linked those repertoires to cytomegalovirus serostatus. Besides the first cohort of roughly 640 subjects, a separate validation cohort made up of roughly 120 different subjects was used. High-throughput TCR immunosequencing, statistical association of individual TCRs with disease status, and machine learning were combined to predict cytomegalovirus infection status. In a later analysis, previously published TCR beta repertoires from 670 or so donors were re-analyzed and high-resolution HLA genotyping was added so that TCR occurrence patterns could be studied. Rather than using new phenotypic data, the later analysis identified candidate immune exposures from TCR beta sequences and from how often those sequences occurred across donors. In an earlier analysis of 587 of the donors, high-throughput TCR beta sequencing was used to judge whether each TCR beta V gene segment behaved as functional or pseudogenic. Donor age, sex, ethnicity and CMV serostatus were compiled alongside the repertoire data. A later genetic analysis took genome-wide SNP genotypes for about three fifths of the 666 donors and used that subset as a discovery cohort. All discovery cohort repertoires had been generated on a single sequencing platform. Both class I and class II loci were covered by HLA typing, at four-digit resolution. The number of typed donors differed by locus: 629-630 for A, B, C, DRB1 and DQB1; some 540 for DQA1; 606 for DPA1; and 400 to 480 for DPB1. Roughly 5 DR-DQ haplotypes were handled as single units for association and clustering, since linkage in the cohort was strong. On average, roughly 250,000 unique TCR beta nucleotide sequences were sequenced per donor among about 400 genotyped donors of the cohort, with around 19% of those sequences being non-productive. The study at large found these results: A further reported finding was that TCR beta sequences accurately predicted the HLA-A and HLA-B alleles for most subjects in the first cohort. In a later genetic analysis, fewer N-insertions in productive TCRs were reported among donors in an Asian-associated ancestry cluster than the approximately 630-donor mean. In a later analysis, HLA-associated TCR beta chains showed more clonal expansion and lower generation probabilities than non-associated chains that were equally common. Because counts were too low, about 18 rarely observed V segments, including chromosome 9 orphons, were excluded from the earlier analysis of 587 of the donors. Roughly uniform sequencing depth across donors was assumed in presence/absence analyses, although this assumption may not hold. A later analysis found that TCR association rates varied across HLA loci, with DRB1 alleles showing the most associated TCRs and HLA-C alleles the fewest. A group of highly shared sequence variants was considered likely to be a technical artifact of the sequencing pipeline. An earlier analysis of 587 of the donors showed that most TCR beta V segments appeared in productive rearrangements either about 87% or about 30% of the time, which broadly matched IMGT annotations. Cytomegalovirus status was reported to be diagnosed by the classifier with high specificity and sensitivity in both the original and validation cohorts. When HLA alleles, especially DR and DQ, strongly co-occurred, TCR associations were difficult to assign to individual alleles. Because HLA typing was unavailable for some donors at each locus, only the typed subset was used in association tests. In a later analysis, around 17,000 TCR beta sequences were associated with specific HLA alleles at a false discovery rate of 0.05. Because the 87-base-pair reads could not distinguish some IMGT-functional V segments, including TRBV6-2 and TRBV6-3, those segments were excluded. The study gave a list of some 150 TCR beta chains associated with cytomegalovirus. The cohort was sequenced for TCR beta chains only, and without alpha or paired-chain data the features that could be detected were limited. While some public TCRs were present in many individuals, most TCR sequences turned up only very rarely across donors. A few of the identified cytomegalovirus-associated TCR beta chains were confirmed in vitro to be specific for cytomegalovirus antigens. CMV serostatus was the only immune exposure information available for the cohort. According to a later analysis, parvovirus B19, influenza, CMV and Epstein-Barr virus appeared linked to several top co-occurrence clusters. Linkage disequilibrium might explain the correlated functional status among segregating V segments, but an unknown experimental factor could not be excluded. In a later analysis, most CMV-associated TCR beta chains were found to appear HLA-restricted, with HLA associations seemingly driven largely by CMV exposure. The authors suggested that the approach could potentially be extended to other disease states and immunological phenotypes. A later genetic analysis associated a missense DCLRE1C variant with V-gene and J-gene trimming of TCR beta chains, and an independent cohort replicated the association.

Details on this clone: The antigen it recognizes is unknown. Per-base quality was not reported, and no clone a single base away is much larger than it.

After removal of 5 bases from V and 6 bases from J, the junction retains 5 bases not matched to a gene. The cysteine opens and the phenylalanine closes a CDR3 of 14 amino acids. This entry keeps only the CDR3 DNA: 42 bases, framed from base 1. From the germline V gene, CDR1 is SGHAT and CDR2 is FQNNGV. Libraries were built with the immunoSEQ multiplex PCR assay. A mixture of 60 forward primers for TCR Vbeta segments and 13 reverse primers for TCR Jbeta segments was used in the multiplex PCR. The CDR3 region of rearranged TCR beta genes was amplified from genomic DNA with a multiplex PCR assay. On the Illumina HiSeq System, the amplified TCR beta libraries were sequenced as 87-base-pair reads. The authors' pipeline ran thus. In a later analysis, 77 million or so unique TCR beta chains were counted across the 690 or so repertoires, and roughly 11 million of these chains were shared by at least two donors. A nearest-neighbor algorithm error-corrected the raw reads and collapsed the reads into unique sequences, merging closely related sequences to remove PCR and sequencing errors. To assign V, D and J gene segments, CDR3 sequences were aligned to IMGT reference sequences. Each retained sequence needed at least a six-nucleotide match to both a V gene segment and a J gene segment. Rearrangements were called productive when the CDR3 lacked stop codons and stayed in frame with V and J; all others were non-productive. CDR3 was defined according to IMGT convention as the region running from the second conserved V-encoded cysteine to the conserved J-encoded phenylalanine. The earlier analysis of roughly 590 of the donors excluded any sequence lacking an unambiguous match to a single V gene segment. In an earlier analysis of some 590 of the donors, a V segment was called functional when productive rearrangements were above 56.7%, and segregating when the standard deviation between donors exceeded 5%. A statistical classification framework was built for diagnosing cytomegalovirus status from the catalog of TCR beta chain sequences. A later analysis assigned V and J genes by comparing TCR nucleotide sequences with IMGT/GENE-DB human TR gene sequences. Using the TCRdist pipeline, a later analysis assigned CDR3 sequences along with most-parsimonious VDJ recombination scenarios. A later analysis defined each TCR beta chain by its CDR3 amino acid sequence plus V-gene family, and excluded reads lacking a unique V-gene family. As a way to deal with suspected cross-contamination and a sequencing artifact, a later analysis dropped over 550 nucleotide sequences that were highly shared and had low generation probability. For each public chain, a later analysis derived a clonal expansion index from normalized ranks of inferred template counts within each repertoire. Generation probabilities in a later analysis came from a VDJ recombination model fitted to out-of-frame rearrangements, and those results were checked against IGoR. In a later analysis, hypergeometric tests were used to score TCR-TCR, TCR-HLA and TCR-CMV co-occurrence, with a repertoire-size bias correction applied to TCR pairs. False discovery rates were estimated in a later analysis by permuting HLA or CMV assignments 20 times. In a later analysis, co-occurring TCRs were grouped with DBSCAN, and TCRdist sequence similarity was added when clustering was performed within HLA-allele-positive subsets. Repertoires with fewer than 30,000 or more than 120,000 public chains were left out of co-occurrence clustering, as were a few repertoires with anomalous nucleotide sharing. Entries here come from immuneACCESS through TCRdb and include only in-frame sequences with V and J called. Some clones fail to appear in such tables; in the studies checked, an unresolved V gene covers under half of the shortfall, and the cause of the remainder is unknown. D and trimming were read from the DNA, whereas the V and J calls and clone size are those reported in that table. Here the sample has 85,000 to 110,000 clones; around 65% occur a single time. The ten largest clones take up around 3.5% of the sample.

The cohort was made up of approximately 670 healthy bone marrow donors. At the time of sampling, all cohort members were nominally healthy, though unrecorded immune exposures were likely present. The donor tested CMV seronegative, placing the donor among the 350 or so seronegative members of the cohort. A peripheral blood sample was collected from each donor, and TCR beta sequencing was performed on peripheral blood mononuclear cells. Genomic DNA was extracted from the blood cell samples with the Qiagen DNeasy Blood Extraction Kit. The sequence was collected from a woman aged 45-65 years in good health and CMV-seronegative. Source material: PBMCs. The sequence links TRBV11-2 to TRBJ2-1, and TRBD2 matches 9 of the central bases. The nucleotides are TGTGCCAGCAGCCTGGGACTAGCTGTCAATGAGCAGTTCTTC. It translates as CASSLGLAVNEQFF.